One TCR beta chain is described in this entry. This sample is part of a study of cytomegalovirus exposure and HLA in healthy donors. Background on the study: Among the approximately 410 genotyped donors, approximately 82% were placed in the Caucasian-associated ancestry cluster.

The PCR was carried out with 60 Vbeta primers and 13 Jbeta primers. Data came from immunoSEQ multiplex PCR; TCRdb stores just in-frame clones and leaves some out. The table lists roughly 140,000 clones, roughly 79% of them singletons. The ends lost 2 bases at V and 6 bases at J; junction bases unmatched: 17. In germline, CDR1 is LGHNT, CDR2 FRNRAP. The CDR3 length is 18 residues. The TCR was taken from a woman aged 40 to 50 in good health and CMV-seropositive. The chain joins TRBV12-5 to TRBJ1-2; 8 bases are shared with TRBD1. Sequencing was done on a sample of PBMCs. Here the CDR3 DNA reads TGTGCTAGTGGTTTGAGGGGCTTTAACAGGGGGGAGGAGGATGGCTACACCTTC. Its translation is CASGLRGFNRGEEDGYTF.